This T cell receptor beta chain was captured in a study of blood T cell repertoires in COVID-19. The repertoire was sequenced with immunoSEQ multiplex PCR; TCRdb's copy has only in-frame clones and lacks some. The sample has 90,000 to 150,000 clones; about 90% are singletons. CDR3 length: 15 amino acids. From germline, CDR1 is SGHNT and CDR2 YYREEE (reference sequence). V lost 3 bases and J lost 8; bases outside the gene matches: 11. The TCR sequence derives from a woman aged 45-65 years with active or convalescent COVID-19. Sequencing was performed on peripheral blood. This chain joins TRBV5-4 and TRBJ2-4; 7 bases are shared with TRBD1. The DNA of the CDR3 is TGTGCCAGCAGCTCTGGGACAGCAAGTACGGACATTCAGTACTTC. Its translation: CASSSGTASTDIQYF.